Following are 16 T cell receptor beta chains from one sample sequenced in a study of STAT5B mutations in CD4+ large granular lymphocyte leukemia. Only in-frame clones appear in the TCRdb table, and some are missing; sequencing was by immunoSEQ multiplex PCR. The table lists about 34,000 clones, around three quarters of them singletons. Sequenced material: CD4+ T cells from blood buffy coats. These receptors were obtained from a human donor in good health.

On this clone: The sample has other DNA sequences that encode this CDR3 too. Here the CDR3 DNA reads TGTGCCAGCAGCTTGGTAGGCAGCTATGGCTACACCTTC. Encoded protein: CASSLVGSYGYTF. The chain employs TRBV5-4 and TRBJ1-2, with D unresolved. The germline gives CDR1 SGHNT, CDR2 YYREEE (reference sequence). The V end lost 0 bases, the J end lost 4 bases, and 7 bases lay between the germline ends. The CDR3 runs 13 residues.

The chain couples TRBV12-5 to TRBJ1-2; D not certain. This CDR3 region has 16 residues. The germline CDR1 and CDR2 sequences are LGHNT and FRNRAP. Trimming stripped 0 bases from V and 3 bases from J, with 14 bases between. As DNA, the CDR3 is TGTGCTAGTGGTTTGGTACCGGCGAGTCCGTACTATGGCTACACCTTC. Amino acids: CASGLVPASPYYGYTF.

The chain joins TRBV7-2 to TRBJ1-4; TRBD1 aligns across 9 bases. The CDR3 length is 14 residues. CDR1 SGHTA and CDR2 FQGNSA come from the germline V gene. V lost 5 bases to trimming and J lost 8 bases; unmatched junction nucleotides: 6. CDR3 protein: CASSPGQGVEKLFF. The DNA of the CDR3 is TGTGCCAGCAGCCCGGGACAGGGAGTGGAAAAACTGTTTTTT.

The chain is built from TRBV7-8 and TRBJ1-5; D is unresolved. Trimming stripped 1 base from V and 4 bases from J, with 8 bases between. Germline loops: CDR1 SGHVS, CDR2 FQNEAQ. This CDR3 comprises 14 residues. This CDR3 reads CASSLGSVNQPQHF. CDR3 coding DNA: TGTGCCAGCAGCTTAGGCTCAGTTAATCAGCCCCAGCATTTT.

This sequence joins TRBV10-1 and TRBJ2-7; D possibly corresponds to TRBD2 (6 bases). Between the trimmed V and J ends, which lost 6 bases and 6 bases, there was a span of 21 bases. The CDR3 is made up of 15 amino acids. CDR1 is WNHNN and CDR2 is SYGVQD in the germline V gene (reference sequence). DNA of the CDR3: TGCGCCAGCAGGGATTCCGCGGGAACTCCCGGCGAGCAGTACTTC. Encoded protein: CASRDSAGTPGEQYF.

V gene TRBV5-4 combines with J gene TRBJ1-2; 9 bases map to TRBD1. The junction had 7 bases not matched to a gene; V was cut back by 5 bases and J by 8 bases. Germline CDR1 SGHNT, CDR2 YYREEE (reference sequence). The CDR3 has 13 residues. CDR3 nucleotide sequence: TGTGCCAGCAGGACAGGGGGAAAGGGCGGCTACACCTTC. Amino acid sequence: CASRTGGKGGYTF.

The DNA of the CDR3 is TGTGCCAGCAGTCCCGCCGGGGGTACGCAGTATTTT. Translated, it gives CASSPAGGTQYF. The J gene is TRBJ2-3, the V gene TRBV6-5; possible D gene TRBD2, 6 bases. The CDR3 extends over 12 amino acids. The V and J ends lost 5 bases and 8 bases respectively, with 11 bases between them. Germline V gives CDR1 MNHEY, CDR2 SVGAGI.

V gene TRBV5-5 combines with J gene TRBJ2-1; D is uncertain. CDR3 length: 17 residues. V was pared by 5 bases and J by 0 bases, with 18 bases between. Germline CDR1 reads SGHKS; CDR2 reads YYEKEE (reference sequence). CDR3 in DNA: TGTGCCAGCAGTCCTCCGCCCGGCGAGTCCTCCTACAATGAGCAGTTCTTC. It translates to CASSPPPGESSYNEQFF. Full variable domain (rest looked up from reference TRBV5-5 and TRBJ2-1): DAGVTQSPTHLIKTRGQQVTLRCSPISGHKSVSWYQQVLGQGPQFIFQYYEKEERGRGNFPDRFSARQFPNYSSELNVNALLLGDSALYLCASSPPPGESSYNEQFFGPGTRLTVL.

This chain uses TRBV28 with TRBJ2-5, with D possibly TRBD1 on 6 matching bases. The better agreement between TRBJ2-7 and the DNA end casts doubt on the J call. This CDR3 contains 13 residues. The germline gives CDR1 MDHEN, CDR2 SYDVKM. CDR3 bases: TGTGCCAGCAGTTTACAGGGGCCCTACGAGCAGTACTTC. The encoded protein is CASSLQGPYEQYF.

The rearrangement uses TRBV21-1 and TRBJ1-1. TRBV21-1 is classified as a pseudogene. The CDR3 sequence is 19 residues long. The CDR3 nucleotides read TGTGCCAGCAGCAAAATGACGGCGAGGGAGGGTAATGAGGTCCACGAAGCTTTCTTT. Translating gives CASSKMTAREGNEVHEAFF.

A note on this clone: Other DNA variants within this sample encode the same CDR3. This chain joins TRBV6-5 and TRBJ1-1; D not resolved. Germline V gives CDR1 MNHEY, CDR2 SVGAGI. Trimming took 5 bases from V and 0 from J, leaving 7 bases between them. CDR3 size: 13 residues. The CDR3 reads CASSRGLNTEAFF. DNA of the CDR3: TGTGCCAGCAGTAGAGGGCTGAACACTGAAGCTTTCTTT.

This chain connects TRBV10-1 to TRBJ2-7, with 8 positions matching TRBD1. Trimming removed 5 bases from V and 6 bases from J; junction bases left unmatched: 12. Germline V gives CDR1 WNHNN, CDR2 SYGVQD (reference sequence). CDR3 length equals 15 residues. The CDR3 here is CASSRAGQGLFEQYF. CDR3 DNA sequence: TGCGCCAGCAGTCGGGCCGGACAGGGTTTATTCGAGCAGTACTTC.

This clone came up a few times. The chain joins TRBV5-1 to TRBJ2-7; D is unclear. CDR3 length: 13 residues. V was cut by 0 bases and J by 1 base, with 5 bases left in between. Germline values: CDR1 SGHRS, CDR2 YFSETQ. The CDR3, as DNA: TGCGCCAGCAGCTTGGCCCAATCCTACGAGCAGTACTTC. This gives the protein CASSLAQSYEQYF. The full variable domain, rest sourced from reference TRBV5-1 and TRBJ2-7, is KAGVTQTPRYLIKTRGQQVTLSCSPISGHRSVSWYQQTPGQGLQFLFEYFSETQRNKGNFPGRFSGRQFSNSRSEMNVSTLELGDSALYLCASSLAQSYEQYFGPGTRLTVT.

The chain is built from TRBV29-1 and TRBJ1-2, with TRBD1 matching 10 bases. This CDR3 is built from 10 residues. J was trimmed by 12 bases and V by 4 bases; bases with no gene match: 2. CDR1 is SQVTM, CDR2 ANQGSEA, per germline. CDR3 nucleotides: TGCAGCGTTGGGGGACAGGGGAACACCTTC. This encodes CSVGGQGNTF.

This sequence joins TRBV6-5 and TRBJ2-1; weak D call: TRBD1 (5 bases). Germline CDR1 reads MNHEY; CDR2 reads SVGAGI. CDR3 length: 15 residues. V was shortened by 2 bases and J by 0 bases, with 8 bases between the two germline ends. The CDR3 coding sequence is TGTGCCAGCAGTTACAGGGGTCTCTCCTACAATGAGCAGTTCTTC. Translated, it gives CASSYRGLSYNEQFF.

The gene calls are TRBV2 and TRBJ1-5; D gene ambiguous. The CDR3 is 13 amino acids. The V gene lost 7 bases and the J gene lost 0 bases, with 7 bases spanning the gap. Germline CDR1 reads SNHLY; CDR2 reads FYNNEI. The CDR3 spells CASNRYSNQPQHF. In DNA form, the CDR3 reads TGTGCCAGCAACCGTTATAGCAATCAGCCCCAGCATTTT.